The clone carrying this T cell receptor (beta chain) has ten or more counts. Its matching antigen is unknown. TCRbeta library construction was performed incorporating unique molecular identifiers. TCRdb independently ran MiXCR on the PCR reads; one entry per CDR3 protein. This repertoire shows nearly 200,000 distinct CDR3 sequences, roughly 6.3% found once; its top ten account for 4.5%. The data were obtained in a study of T-cell reconstitution after alpha-beta-depleted transplantation in children. Germline CDR1 is SQVTM and CDR2 is ANQGSEA. CDR3 length: 15 amino acids. Trimming at V came to 4 bases and at J to 7 bases, leaving 9 bases not matched to a gene. General observations from the study: Diversity of TCRbeta at day 60 was high in some patients, arising from surviving recipient T cells and thymic progenitors. Expanded graft clones, several hundred of them, were reportedly the source of alpha-beta T cells about two months after transplant.

The chain carries TRBV29-1 and TRBJ2-1, with 11 bases that match TRBD2. The sequencing used PBMCs, collected before TCRalphabeta/CD19-depleted stem cell transplant. This clonotype originated in a girl under three years old with combined immunodeficiency, due to receive a stem cell transplant. In DNA form, the CDR3 reads TGCAGCGTTGGGGTAGCGGGAGGGCGTCGGAATGAGCAGTTCTTC. Its translation: CSVGVAGGRRNEQFF.